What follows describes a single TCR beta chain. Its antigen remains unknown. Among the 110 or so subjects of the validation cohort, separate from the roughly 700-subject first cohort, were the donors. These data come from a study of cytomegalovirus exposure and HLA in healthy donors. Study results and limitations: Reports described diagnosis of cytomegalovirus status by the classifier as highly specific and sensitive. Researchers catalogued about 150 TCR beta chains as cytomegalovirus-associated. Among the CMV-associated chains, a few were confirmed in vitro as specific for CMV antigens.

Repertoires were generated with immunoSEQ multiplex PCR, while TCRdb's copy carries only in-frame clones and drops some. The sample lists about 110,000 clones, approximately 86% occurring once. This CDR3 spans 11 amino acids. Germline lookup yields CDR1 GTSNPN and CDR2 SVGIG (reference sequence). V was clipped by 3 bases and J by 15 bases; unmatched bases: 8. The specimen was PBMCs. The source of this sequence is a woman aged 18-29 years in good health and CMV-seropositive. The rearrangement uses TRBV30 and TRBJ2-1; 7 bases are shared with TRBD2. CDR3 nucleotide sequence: TGTGCCTGGAGAGCGGCGGGAGTACGGTTCTTC. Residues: CAWRAAGVRFF.